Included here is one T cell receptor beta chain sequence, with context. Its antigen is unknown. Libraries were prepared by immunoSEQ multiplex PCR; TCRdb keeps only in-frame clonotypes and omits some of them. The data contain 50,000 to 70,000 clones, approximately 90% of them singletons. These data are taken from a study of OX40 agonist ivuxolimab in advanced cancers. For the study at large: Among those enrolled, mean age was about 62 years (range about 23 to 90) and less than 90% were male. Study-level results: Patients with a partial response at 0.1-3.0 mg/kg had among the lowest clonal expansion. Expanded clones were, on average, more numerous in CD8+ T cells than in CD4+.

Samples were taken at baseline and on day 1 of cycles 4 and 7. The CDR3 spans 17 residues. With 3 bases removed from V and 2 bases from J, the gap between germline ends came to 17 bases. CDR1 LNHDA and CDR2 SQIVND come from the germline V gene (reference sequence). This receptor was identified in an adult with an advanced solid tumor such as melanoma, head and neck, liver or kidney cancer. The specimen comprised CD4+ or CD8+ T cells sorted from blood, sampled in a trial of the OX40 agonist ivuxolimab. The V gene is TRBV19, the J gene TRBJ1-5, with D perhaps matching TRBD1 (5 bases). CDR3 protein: CASSISGREVGNQPQHF. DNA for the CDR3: TGTGCCAGTAGTATCTCGGGCAGGGAGGTAGGCAATCAGCCCCAGCATTTT.